Each of the 15 T cell receptor beta chains below was sequenced from the same sample in a study of T cells in Graves' hyperthyroidism and ophthalmopathy. TCR beta CDR3 regions were amplified from RNA. First-round RT-PCR with HTBI primers amplified the TCR CDR3 region. One entry per CDR3 protein results from TCRdb running MiXCR on the multiplex PCR reads. Here the sample spans 300,000 to 400,000 distinct CDR3 sequences, 15% to 20% being singletons. The sequenced sample was blood. These receptors originate from a man in his late teens or twenties with Graves' ophthalmopathy.

The V call is TRBV20-1, the J call TRBJ1-2; no clear D gene. Germline lookup yields CDR1 DFQATT and CDR2 SNEGSKA (reference sequence). Trimming removed 5 bases from V and 6 bases from J, with 16 bases in between. The CDR3 length is 13 residues. The CDR3 spells CSALHQHGNGYTF. CDR3 nucleotide sequence: TGCAGTGCTCTACACCAACACGGTAATGGCTACACCTTC.

This clonotype showed up many times. The chain is built from TRBV12-3 or TRBV12-4 and TRBJ1-5; 10 bases fit TRBD1. This CDR3 comprises 16 residues. V was pared by 5 bases and J by 7 bases, with 11 bases of the junction left unmatched. The CDR3 coding sequence is TGTGCCAGCAGTAAGACCGGGACAGGGGCTAGCCAGCCCCAGCATTTT. It yields the protein CASSKTGTGASQPQHF.

At least ten counts were recorded for this clonotype. The chain couples TRBV3-1 to TRBJ1-1; 10 nucleotides match TRBD1. Germline values: CDR1 LGHDT, CDR2 YNNKEL (reference sequence). Losses at the gene ends were 4 bases for V and 3 bases for J; bases not matched to a gene: 11. The CDR3 loop spans 17 amino acids. The CDR3: CASSRSGTGVVDTEAFF. In DNA, the CDR3 is TGTGCCAGCAGCCGATCCGGGACAGGGGTCGTTGACACTGAAGCTTTCTTT.

V usage is TRBV5-4 and J usage is TRBJ1-1; D uncertain. The ends were cut back, 4 bases at V and 1 base at J, with 14 bases in the middle. Germline V gives CDR1 SGHNT, CDR2 YYREEE (reference sequence). The CDR3 is made up of 15 amino acids. CDR3 region: CASSLPSQENTEAFF. In DNA form, the CDR3 reads TGTGCCAGCAGCCTCCCGAGCCAAGAGAACACTGAAGCTTTCTTT. Based on the CDR3 plus reference TRBV5-4 and TRBJ1-1, the full variable domain is ETGVTQSPTHLIKTRGQQVTLRCSSQSGHNTVSWYQQALGQGPQFIFQYYREEENGRGNFPPRFSGLQFPNYSSELNVNALELDDSALYLCASSLPSQENTEAFFGQGTRLTVV.

The rearrangement uses TRBV20-1 and TRBJ2-2, with D perhaps matching TRBD1 (5 bases). The CDR3 extends over 13 amino acids. The V gene's germline CDR1 is DFQATT and CDR2 SNEGSKA (reference sequence). Trimming left V 2 bases short and J 4 bases short, with 8 bases between. The CDR3 sequence is CSARQGSTGELFF. In nucleotides, the CDR3 is TGCAGTGCTAGACAGGGAAGCACCGGGGAGCTGTTTTTT.

Only a few counts were recorded for this clonotype. The genes are TRBV4-1 and TRBJ1-4; D is uncertain. CDR1 and CDR2 (germline): MGHRA, YSYEKL. Trimming removed 4 bases from V and 3 bases from J, with 15 bases in between. The CDR3 runs 16 residues. The CDR3 DNA sequence: TGCGCCAGCAGCCTTGCATTGACAAGTCCTAATGAAAAACTGTTTTTT. Protein: CASSLALTSPNEKLFF.

The chain employs TRBV24-1 and TRBJ2-5; no firm D call. Trimming shortened V by 3 bases and J by 4 bases, and 11 bases separated the two germline ends. The V gene's germline CDR1 is KGHDR and CDR2 SFDVKD. This CDR3 has 14 amino acids. As DNA, the CDR3 is TGTGCCACCAGTGATCCCCTCGTGGTAGAGACCCAGTACTTC. As protein: CATSDPLVVETQYF.

This clonotype was picked up many times. V and J are TRBV20-1 and TRBJ1-2, with 7 bases fitting TRBD1. Per the germline V gene, CDR1 is DFQATT and CDR2 is SNEGSKA (reference sequence). The CDR3 runs 14 residues. Trimming took 5 bases from V and 4 from J; bases not matched to a gene: 10. This CDR3 reads CSAPQTGPVYGYTF. In nucleotides, the CDR3 is TGCAGTGCTCCCCAGACAGGGCCAGTCTATGGCTACACCTTC.

This clonotype was seen ten or more times. The chain carries TRBV3-1 and TRBJ2-5; the D call may be TRBD1 or TRBD2 (5 bases each). The germline gives CDR1 LGHDT, CDR2 YNNKEL (reference sequence). The CDR3 is made up of 16 amino acids. V gave up 4 bases and J gave up 5 bases, with 20 bases separating them. The CDR3 spells CASSRGPIGTLETQYF. CDR3 in DNA: TGTGCCAGCAGCCGAGGGCCTATCGGGACCTTGGAGACCCAGTACTTC.

V is TRBV14 and J is TRBJ1-2; 11 bases agree with TRBD1. The germline V gene encodes CDR1 SGHDN and CDR2 FVKESK. V trimming: 4 bases; J trimming: 6 bases; junction bases outside the gene matches: 4. The CDR3 is 14 amino acids. The CDR3 DNA sequence: TGTGCCAGCAGCCTGGACAGGGGGCAGAATGGCTACACCTTC. This translates into CASSLDRGQNGYTF.

Many counts were recorded for this clonotype. This rearrangement joins TRBV28 to TRBJ2-2, with 10 bases identical to TRBD1. CDR1 is MDHEN, CDR2 SYDVKM, per germline. The CDR3 is 13 residues long. V shed 8 bases, J shed 6 bases, and the junction held 3 bases outside the gene matches. In nucleotides, the CDR3 is TGTGCCAGCGGGACAGGGGACGCCGGGGAGCTGTTTTTT. It translates to CASGTGDAGELFF.

The chain uses TRBV10-2 and TRBJ1-5; 7 nucleotides match TRBD1. CDR3 length equals 17 residues. V lost 6 bases, J lost 4 bases, and 15 bases stayed unmatched. Germline CDR1 and CDR2: WSHSY and SAAADI. CDR3: CASSRSSQGRRNQPQHF. CDR3 nucleotides: TGCGCCAGCAGCAGGTCTTCACAGGGGAGGAGGAATCAGCCCCAGCATTTT.

In its sample, this clonotype was seen many times. The chain joins TRBV5-1 to TRBJ2-1; 10 bases are a match to TRBD2. V gave up 2 bases and J gave up 4 bases; unmatched junction bases: 6. The CDR3 consists of 16 residues. Looked up from germline, CDR1 is SGHRS and CDR2 is YFSETQ. CDR3 nucleotides: TGCGCCAGCAGCTTTACTAGCGGGGAGGGGTACAATGAGCAGTTCTTC. This gives the protein CASSFTSGEGYNEQFF.

There are many counts of this clonotype. The chain uses TRBV28 and TRBJ2-1; no definite D call. The V end was cut by 8 bases, the J end by 1 base, with 12 bases between. From germline, CDR1 is MDHEN and CDR2 SYDVKM. The CDR3 runs 14 residues. The CDR3 bases are TGTGCCAGCGAGATTGGGGTATCCTACAATGAGCAGTTCTTC. Its protein is CASEIGVSYNEQFF.

This clonotype has a count of ten or more. This chain uses TRBV12-3 or TRBV12-4 with TRBJ2-1; 8 nucleotides line up with TRBD1. J was trimmed by 3 bases and V by 4 bases; bases with no gene match: 2. This CDR3 has 14 residues. The CDR3 nucleotides read TGTGCCAGCAGTTGGGGACAGGACTACAATGAGCAGTTCTTC. Translating it yields CASSWGQDYNEQFF.